These 4 T cell receptor beta chains were sequenced from one sample in a study of response to subunit inactivated influenza vaccine. TCRdb reprocessed the RT-PCR reads with MiXCR, giving one entry per CDR3 protein. The table lists 170,000 or so distinct CDR3 sequences, approximately 11% of them singletons. The sample here was CD8+ T cells sorted from PBMCs, taken around 25 months after vaccination. The source of these receptors is a man in his fifties or sixties who received an inactivated influenza vaccine.

This clonotype came up a few times. J is TRBJ2-2 and V is TRBV29-1; D not resolved. The CDR3 consists of 10 residues. The germline gives CDR1 SQVTM, CDR2 ANQGSEA. Trimming left V 6 bases short and J 3 bases short, with 2 bases between. The CDR3 protein is CSVYTGELFF. CDR3 coding DNA: TGCAGCGTATACACCGGGGAGCTGTTTTTT.

In this sample, this clonotype turned up a few times. CDR3 in DNA: TGTGCCAGCAGCTTAGTCTATTCACGGGGTTTACTATCTGGGGCCAACGTCCTGACTTTC. Amino acids: CASSLVYSRGLLSGANVLTF. The chain carries TRBV11-2 and TRBJ2-6, with D possibly TRBD2 on 5 matching bases. Germline assignment: CDR1 SGHAT and CDR2 FQNNGV. Trimming took off 1 base at V and 1 base at J, with 20 bases between the two ends. The CDR3 runs to 20 residues.

This clonotype came up a few times. This chain links TRBV4-1 with TRBJ1-1; D gene ambiguous. The germline CDR1 and CDR2 sequences are MGHRA and YSYEKL. This CDR3 is built from 15 residues. V lost 0 bases to trimming and J lost 0 bases, with 8 bases between them. The CDR3 nucleotides read TGCGCCAGCAGCCAAGACAGTCGCATGAACACTGAAGCTTTCTTT. Its translation: CASSQDSRMNTEAFF.

This clonotype was recorded at least ten times. The chain joins TRBV4-1 to TRBJ1-5, with D uncertain. Germline V gene lookup returns CDR1 MGHRA and CDR2 YSYEKL. Trimming stripped 0 bases from V and 3 bases from J, with 9 bases between. This CDR3 is built from 15 residues. The CDR3, as DNA: TGCGCCAGCAGCCAAGAAACGGGGATCAATCAGCCCCAGCATTTT. This sequence encodes CASSQETGINQPQHF.